Below, one T cell receptor beta chain is given with its context. Its antigen is unidentified. This sample is part of a study of T-cell memory formation after mild COVID-19. TCRdb reanalysed the 5' RACE reads using MiXCR and keeps one entry per CDR3 protein. Of around 200,000 distinct CDR3 sequences listed, around 18% are singletons. Points from the study as a whole: That cross-reactive memory joined was suggested by some responding clones appearing in pre-infection memory. Researchers could not confirm that second-wave clones peaking on day 37 targeted SARS-CoV-2.

CDR3 length: 15 residues. The germline V gene encodes CDR1 MNHEY and CDR2 SMNVEV (reference sequence). Trimming cost V 5 bases and J 4 bases, with 15 bases left between them. The receptor was isolated from a man aged 18 to 30 who had mild COVID-19 (a few samples of this study predate the infection). Cell type and time point are not known. The V gene is TRBV27, the J gene TRBJ1-3; perhaps TRBD1 as D (6 bases). Sequenced: PBMCs or a T cell subset sorted from them (not recorded which). The CDR3 loop reads CASSDSGRGGNTIYF. The DNA for the CDR3 is TGTGCCAGCAGTGATTCAGGGAGGGGGGGAAACACCATATATTTT.